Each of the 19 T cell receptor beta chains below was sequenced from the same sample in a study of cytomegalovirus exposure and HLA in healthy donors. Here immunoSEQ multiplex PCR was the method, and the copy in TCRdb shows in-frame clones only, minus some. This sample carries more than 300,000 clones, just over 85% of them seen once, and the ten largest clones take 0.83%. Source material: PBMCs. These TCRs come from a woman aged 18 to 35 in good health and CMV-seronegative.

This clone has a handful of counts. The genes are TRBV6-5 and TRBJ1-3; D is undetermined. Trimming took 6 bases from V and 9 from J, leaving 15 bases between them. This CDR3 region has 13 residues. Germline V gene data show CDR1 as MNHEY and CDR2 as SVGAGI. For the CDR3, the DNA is TGTGCCAGCAGCCCCTCCTCAATGAGCACCATATATTTT. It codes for CASSPSSMSTIYF.

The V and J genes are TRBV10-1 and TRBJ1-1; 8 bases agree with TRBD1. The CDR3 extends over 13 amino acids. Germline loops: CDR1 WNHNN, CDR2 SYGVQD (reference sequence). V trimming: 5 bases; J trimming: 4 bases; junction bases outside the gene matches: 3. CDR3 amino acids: CASSPDRVTEAFF. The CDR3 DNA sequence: TGCGCCAGCAGTCCGGACAGGGTCACTGAAGCTTTCTTT.

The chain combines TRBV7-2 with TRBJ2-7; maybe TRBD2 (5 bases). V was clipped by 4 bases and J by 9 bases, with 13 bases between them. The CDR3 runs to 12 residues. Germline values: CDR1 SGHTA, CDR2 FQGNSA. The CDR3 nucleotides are TGTGCCAGCAGCTCTTGGAGGCCTAGGCAGTACTTC. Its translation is CASSSWRPRQYF.

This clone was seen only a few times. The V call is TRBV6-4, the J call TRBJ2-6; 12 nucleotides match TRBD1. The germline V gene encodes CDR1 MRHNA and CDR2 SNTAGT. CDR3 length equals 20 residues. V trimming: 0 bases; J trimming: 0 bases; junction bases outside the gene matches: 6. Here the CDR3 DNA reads TGTGCCAGCAGTGACTCCTCCGGGACAGGGGGCTTCTCTGGGGCCAACGTCCTGACTTTC. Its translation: CASSDSSGTGGFSGANVLTF.

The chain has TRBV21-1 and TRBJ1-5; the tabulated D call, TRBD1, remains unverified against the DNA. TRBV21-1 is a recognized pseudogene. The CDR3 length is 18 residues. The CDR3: CASSRTGGRRSSNQPQHF. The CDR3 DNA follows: TGTGCCAGCAGCCGGACAGGGGGGCGGCGGTCGAGCAATCAGCCCCAGCATTTT.

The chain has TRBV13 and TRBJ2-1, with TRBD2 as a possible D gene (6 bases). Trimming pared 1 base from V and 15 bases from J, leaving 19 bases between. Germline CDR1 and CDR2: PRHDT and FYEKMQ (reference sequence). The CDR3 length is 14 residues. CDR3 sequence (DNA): TGTGCCAGCAGCTTAGAAGGACTAACCTCCTCGTGGTTCTTC. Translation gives CASSLEGLTSSWFF.

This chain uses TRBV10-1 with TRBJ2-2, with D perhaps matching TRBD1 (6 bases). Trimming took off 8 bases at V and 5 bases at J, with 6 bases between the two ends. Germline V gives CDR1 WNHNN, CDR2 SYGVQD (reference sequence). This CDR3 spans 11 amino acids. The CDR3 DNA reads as TGCGCCAGCCAGGGGACCGGGGAGCTGTTTTTT. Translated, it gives CASQGTGELFF.

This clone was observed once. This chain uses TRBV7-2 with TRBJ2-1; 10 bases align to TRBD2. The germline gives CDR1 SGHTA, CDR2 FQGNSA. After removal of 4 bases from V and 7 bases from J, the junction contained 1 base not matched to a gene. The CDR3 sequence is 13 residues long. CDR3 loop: CASSSTSGNEQFF. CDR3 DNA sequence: TGTGCCAGCAGCTCGACTAGCGGGAATGAGCAGTTCTTC.

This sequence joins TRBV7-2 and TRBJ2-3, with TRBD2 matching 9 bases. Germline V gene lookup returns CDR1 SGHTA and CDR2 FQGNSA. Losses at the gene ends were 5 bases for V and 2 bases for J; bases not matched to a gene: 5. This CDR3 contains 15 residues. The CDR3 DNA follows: TGTGCCAGCAGCCGGACTAGCGCACTCACAGATACGCAGTATTTT. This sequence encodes CASSRTSALTDTQYF.

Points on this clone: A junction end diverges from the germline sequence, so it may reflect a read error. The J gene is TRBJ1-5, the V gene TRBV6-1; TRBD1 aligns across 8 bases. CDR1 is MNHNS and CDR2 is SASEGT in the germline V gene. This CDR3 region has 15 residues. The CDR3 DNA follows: TGTACCAGCAGTGAACAGGGGGGTGGCAATCAGCCCCAGCATTTT. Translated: CTSSEQGGGNQPQHF.

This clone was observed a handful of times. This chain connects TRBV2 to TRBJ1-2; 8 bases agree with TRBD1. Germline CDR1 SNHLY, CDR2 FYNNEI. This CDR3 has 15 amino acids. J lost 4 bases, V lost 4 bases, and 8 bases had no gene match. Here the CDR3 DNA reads TGTGCCAGCAGTGCCCAATCGACAGGGGCCTATGGCTACACCTTC. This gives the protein CASSAQSTGAYGYTF.

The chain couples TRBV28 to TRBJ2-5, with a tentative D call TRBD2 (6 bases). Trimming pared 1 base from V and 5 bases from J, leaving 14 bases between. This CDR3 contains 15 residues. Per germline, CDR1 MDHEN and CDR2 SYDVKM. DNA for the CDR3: TGTGCCAGCAGTTTATCGCGGGGAAAGTCGGAGACCCAGTACTTC. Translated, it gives CASSLSRGKSETQYF.

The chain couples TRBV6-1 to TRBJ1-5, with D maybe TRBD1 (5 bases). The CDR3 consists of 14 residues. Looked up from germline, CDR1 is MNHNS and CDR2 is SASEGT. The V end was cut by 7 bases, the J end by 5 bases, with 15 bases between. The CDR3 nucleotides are TGTGCCAGCACGGTCGCCTCGGGGGATCAGCCCCAGCATTTT. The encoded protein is CASTVASGDQPQHF.

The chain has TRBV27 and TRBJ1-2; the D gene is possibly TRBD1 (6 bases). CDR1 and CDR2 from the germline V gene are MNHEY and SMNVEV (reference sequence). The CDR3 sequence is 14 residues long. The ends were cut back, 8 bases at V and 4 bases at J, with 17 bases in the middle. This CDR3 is CASSLLGHSYGYTF. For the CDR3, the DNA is TGTGCCAGCTCCCTCCTGGGACACTCCTATGGCTACACCTTC.

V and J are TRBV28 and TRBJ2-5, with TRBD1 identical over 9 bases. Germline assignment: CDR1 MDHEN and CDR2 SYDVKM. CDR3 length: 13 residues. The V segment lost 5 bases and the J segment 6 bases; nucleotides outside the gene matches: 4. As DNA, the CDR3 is TGTGCCAGCAGTGCCGGGACAGGGAAGACCCAGTACTTC. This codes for CASSAGTGKTQYF.

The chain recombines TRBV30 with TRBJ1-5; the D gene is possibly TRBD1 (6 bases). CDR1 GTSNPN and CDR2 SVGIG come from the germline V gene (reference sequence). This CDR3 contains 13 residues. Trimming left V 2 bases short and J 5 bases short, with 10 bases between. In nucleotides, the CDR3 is TGTGCCTGGAGTACAGGGAGCGATCAGCCCCAGCATTTT. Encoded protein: CAWSTGSDQPQHF.

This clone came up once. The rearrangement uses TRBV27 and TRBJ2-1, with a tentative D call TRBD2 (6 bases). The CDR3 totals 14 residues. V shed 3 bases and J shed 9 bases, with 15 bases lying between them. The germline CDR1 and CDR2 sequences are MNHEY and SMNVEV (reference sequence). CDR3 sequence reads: CASSFAGPVGEQFF. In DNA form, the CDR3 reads TGTGCCAGCAGTTTCGCGGGGCCGGTAGGTGAGCAGTTCTTC.

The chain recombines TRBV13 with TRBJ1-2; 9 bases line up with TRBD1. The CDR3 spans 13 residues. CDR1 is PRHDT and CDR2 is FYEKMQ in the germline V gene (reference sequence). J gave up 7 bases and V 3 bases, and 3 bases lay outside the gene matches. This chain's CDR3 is CASSLDRGPGYTF. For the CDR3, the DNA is TGTGCCAGCAGCTTGGACAGGGGACCTGGCTACACCTTC.

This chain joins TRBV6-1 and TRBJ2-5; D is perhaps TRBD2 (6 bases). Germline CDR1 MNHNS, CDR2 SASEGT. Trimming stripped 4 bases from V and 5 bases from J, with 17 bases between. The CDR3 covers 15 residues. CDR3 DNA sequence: TGTGCCAGCAGTGGGCCTGCACTAGCCCGGGAGACCCAGTACTTC. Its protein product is CASSGPALARETQYF.